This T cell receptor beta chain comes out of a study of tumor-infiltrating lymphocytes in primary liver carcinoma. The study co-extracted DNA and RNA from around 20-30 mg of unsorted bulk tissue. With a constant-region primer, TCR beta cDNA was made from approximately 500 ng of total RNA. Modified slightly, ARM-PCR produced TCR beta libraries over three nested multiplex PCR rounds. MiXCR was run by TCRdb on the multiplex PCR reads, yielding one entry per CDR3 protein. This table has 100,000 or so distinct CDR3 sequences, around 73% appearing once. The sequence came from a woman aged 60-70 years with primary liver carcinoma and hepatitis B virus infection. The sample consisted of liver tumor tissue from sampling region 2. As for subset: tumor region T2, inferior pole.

CDR3 in amino acids: CASSGTRRRGATRGQPQHF. CDR3 bases: TGTGCCAGCAGTGGAACCCGGAGACGGGGGGCCACCCGCGGTCAGCCCCAGCATTTT. The J gene is TRBJ1-5, the V gene TRBV28, with a possible D match to TRBD1 (6 bases). CDR1 is MDHEN, CDR2 SYDVKM, per germline. V was trimmed by 5 bases and J by 6 bases, leaving 29 bases between them. The CDR3 runs to 19 residues.